The rows below give T cell receptor beta chains drawn from one sample of a study of T-cell memory formation after mild COVID-19. TCRdb analysed the 5' RACE reads with MiXCR anew, one entry per CDR3 protein. The sample carries 350,000 or so distinct CDR3 sequences, under 25% recorded once. The material sequenced was PBMCs or a T cell subset sorted from them (not recorded which). The receptor set was obtained from an adult woman who had mild COVID-19 (a few samples of this study predate the infection). Cell type and time point are not known. Each CDR3 is given with its conserved first and last residue. A D gene is named only where the DNA matches it firmly. Rows give clone size only sometimes, using once, few, many, or a class for an expanded clone.

clone size | J gene | D gene | V gene | CDR3 protein | CDR3 DNA
. | TRBJ1-2 | . | TRBV6-2/TRBV6-3 | CASGSTDNYGYTF | TGTGCCAGCGGTTCCACGGATAACTATGGCTACACCTTC
. | TRBJ2-3 | TRBD2 | TRBV12-3/TRBV12-4 | CASRSGRAGDTQYF | TGTGCCAGTAGGAGCGGGAGGGCCGGGGATACGCAGTATTTT
. | TRBJ1-6 | . | TRBV9 | CASSVNWDGGSPLHF | TGTGCCAGCAGCGTAAATTGGGACGGGGGTTCACCCCTCCACTTT
. | TRBJ1-1 | TRBD1 | TRBV12-3/TRBV12-4 | CASIEQGAAFF | TGTGCCAGCATCGAACAGGGGGCAGCTTTCTTT
. | TRBJ2-6 | . | TRBV10-3 | CAIAADGTGANVLTF | TGTGCCATCGCTGCCGACGGGACTGGGGCCAACGTCCTGACTTTC
few | TRBJ2-3 | TRBD2 | TRBV5-1 | CASSPPLAGGTDTQYF | TGCGCCAGCAGCCCACCTCTAGCGGGAGGAACAGATACGCAGTATTTT
. | TRBJ2-5 | TRBD2 | TRBV5-1 | CASRTGTSWRETQYF | TGCGCCAGCCGAACGGGGACTAGTTGGAGGGAGACCCAGTACTTC
few | TRBJ1-5 | . | TRBV12-3/TRBV12-4 | CASSFRTVYSNQPQHF | TGTGCCAGCAGTTTCCGGACCGTTTATAGCAATCAGCCCCAGCATTTT
. | TRBJ2-2 | . | TRBV6-5 | CASSYGAVGAGELFF | TGTGCCAGCAGCTACGGAGCCGTTGGGGCCGGGGAGCTGTTTTTT
. | TRBJ2-7 | TRBD2 | TRBV6-5 | CATPLPKSKRDGDEQYF | TGTGCCACACCGCTTCCCAAATCTAAGCGGGACGGGGACGAGCAGTACTTC
few | TRBJ2-5 | . | TRBV7-2 | CASSSAPMRGGKTQYF | TGTGCCAGCAGCTCCGCCCCGATGAGGGGGGGCAAGACCCAGTACTTC
. | TRBJ2-1 | . | TRBV7-8 | CASSSLGSGGTYNEQFF | TGTGCCAGCAGCTCGCTCGGGAGCGGCGGGACGTACAATGAGCAGTTCTTC
. | TRBJ2-7 | . | TRBV29-1 | CSDRARTSYEQYF | TGCAGCGACAGGGCTAGAACCTCCTACGAGCAGTACTTC
. | TRBJ1-5 | . | TRBV6-1 | CASSEQGGNQPQHF | TGTGCCAGCAGTGAACAGGGTGGCAATCAGCCCCAGCATTTT
few | TRBJ2-5 | . | TRBV12-3/TRBV12-4 | CATRDTRGETQYF | TGTGCCACGCGGGACACCCGGGGGGAGACCCAGTACTTC
. | TRBJ2-1 | TRBD1 | TRBV24-1 | CATRDTGQGPGSEQFF | TGTGCCACCAGGGACACGGGACAGGGCCCGGGGAGTGAGCAGTTCTTC
. | TRBJ2-3 | TRBD2 | TRBV7-2 | CASSLTSGRAWVGVRQTDTQYF | TGTGCCAGCAGCCTCACTAGCGGGAGGGCCTGGGTCGGGGTCCGACAGACAGATACGCAGTATTTT
few | TRBJ1-1 | . | TRBV11-2 | CASSLVSTEAFF | TGTGCCAGCAGCTTAGTTAGCACTGAAGCTTTCTTT
many | TRBJ2-7 | TRBD2 | TRBV5-1 | CASRPVAGLYEQYF | TGCGCCAGCCGCCCTGTAGCGGGGCTCTACGAGCAGTACTTC
. | TRBJ2-5 | TRBD1 | TRBV28 | CASSSQGWAQYF | TGTGCCAGCAGTTCACAGGGGTGGGCCCAGTACTTC
many | TRBJ2-1 | TRBD1 | TRBV5-1 | CASSPGTDEQFF | TGCGCCAGCAGCCCTGGGACAGATGAGCAGTTCTTC
. | TRBJ2-1 | . | TRBV20-1 | CSASNPEASYNEQFF | TGCAGTGCTAGTAACCCTGAGGCGTCCTACAATGAGCAGTTCTTC
few | TRBJ2-3 | . | TRBV15 | CATSRVPGLSTDTQYF | TGTGCCACCAGCAGAGTTCCGGGACTTAGCACAGATACGCAGTATTTT
. | TRBJ2-5 | TRBD2 | TRBV6-5 | CASSYSKDWWASGQETQYF | TGTGCCAGCAGTTACTCGAAGGATTGGTGGGCTAGCGGCCAAGAGACCCAGTACTTC
few | TRBJ2-3 | . | TRBV6-6 | CASSSPSLADRTDTQYF | TGTGCCAGCAGTTCCCCTTCTCTAGCAGACCGCACAGATACGCAGTATTTT
. | TRBJ1-6 | . | TRBV12-3/TRBV12-4 | CASSLGGPYNNSPLHF | TGTGCCAGCAGTTTAGGAGGGCCATATAATAATTCACCCCTCCACTTT
. | TRBJ2-1 | . | TRBV6-5 | CASTVLGGAYNEQFF | TGTGCCAGCACTGTACTAGGTGGGGCCTACAATGAGCAGTTCTTC
many | TRBJ2-3 | TRBD2 | TRBV20-1 | CSATTSGEPDTQYF | TGCAGTGCTACGACTAGCGGGGAACCAGATACGCAGTATTTT
. | TRBJ1-1 | TRBD1 | TRBV12-5 | CATGTDLMNTEAFF | TGTGCTACCGGGACAGACCTCATGAACACTGAAGCTTTCTTT
. | TRBJ2-7 | TRBD1 | TRBV3-1 | CASSPPDRVREQYF | TGTGCCAGCAGCCCCCCGGACAGGGTCCGCGAGCAGTACTTC
. | TRBJ2-5 | TRBD1 | TRBV12-3/TRBV12-4 | CASSLRLIGTGGETQYF | TGTGCCAGCAGCTTACGTCTGATCGGGACAGGAGGGGAGACCCAGTACTTC
many | TRBJ2-5 | . | TRBV6-1 | CASSPGPETQYF | TGTGCCAGCAGTCCGGGACCTGAGACCCAGTACTTC
few | TRBJ2-4 | . | TRBV7-6 | CASSPIGWEWNIQYF | TGTGCCAGCAGCCCCATCGGTTGGGAATGGAACATTCAGTACTTC
. | TRBJ1-2 | . | TRBV11-2 | CASSLPRFYGYTF | TGTGCCAGCAGTCTACCCCGTTTTTATGGCTACACCTTC
few | TRBJ1-4 | . | TRBV18 | CASSREVRGEKLFF | TGTGCCAGCTCACGAGAAGTACGTGGAGAAAAACTGTTTTTT
. | TRBJ2-7 | TRBD2 | TRBV4-2 | CASSQDLAGKYEQYF | TGTGCCAGCAGCCAAGATTTAGCGGGAAAATACGAGCAGTACTTC
few | TRBJ2-3 | TRBD1 | TRBV7-2 | CASSHRTGGETQYF | TGTGCCAGCAGTCATCGGACAGGGGGGGAAACGCAGTATTTT
. | TRBJ1-6 | . | TRBV7-9 | CASSRGQLGGYNSPLHF | TGTGCCAGCAGCCGCGGACAGCTCGGGGGGTATAATTCACCCCTCCACTTT
few | TRBJ2-1 | . | TRBV7-2 | CASSLAPGRNEQFF | TGTGCCAGCAGCTTGGCCCCAGGGAGGAATGAGCAGTTCTTC
few | TRBJ2-3 | . | TRBV4-1 | CASSQGERGADTQYF | TGCGCCAGCAGCCAAGGGGAACGGGGTGCAGATACGCAGTATTTT
few | TRBJ2-7 | TRBD1 | TRBV6-5 | CAIGTGGSYEQYF | TGTGCCATCGGGACAGGGGGATCCTACGAGCAGTACTTC
. | TRBJ1-1 | . | TRBV10-3 | CAIRGENTEAFF | TGTGCCATCAGAGGGGAGAACACTGAAGCTTTCTTT
. | TRBJ2-2 | . | TRBV24-1 | CATSDSGTYTGELFF | TGTGCCACCAGTGACTCCGGGACGTACACCGGGGAGCTGTTTTTT
. | TRBJ1-2 | TRBD1 | TRBV4-1 | CASSQEQGGGYTF | TGCGCCAGCAGCCAAGAACAGGGGGGTGGCTACACCTTC
few | TRBJ1-2 | TRBD1 | TRBV4-1 | CASSQETTGSGYTF | TGCGCCAGCAGCCAAGAGACGACAGGGAGTGGCTACACCTTC
. | TRBJ1-1 | . | TRBV5-1 | CASADGLRTLNTEAYF | TGCGCCAGCGCCGATGGACTCCGGACCTTGAACACTGAAGCTTACTTT